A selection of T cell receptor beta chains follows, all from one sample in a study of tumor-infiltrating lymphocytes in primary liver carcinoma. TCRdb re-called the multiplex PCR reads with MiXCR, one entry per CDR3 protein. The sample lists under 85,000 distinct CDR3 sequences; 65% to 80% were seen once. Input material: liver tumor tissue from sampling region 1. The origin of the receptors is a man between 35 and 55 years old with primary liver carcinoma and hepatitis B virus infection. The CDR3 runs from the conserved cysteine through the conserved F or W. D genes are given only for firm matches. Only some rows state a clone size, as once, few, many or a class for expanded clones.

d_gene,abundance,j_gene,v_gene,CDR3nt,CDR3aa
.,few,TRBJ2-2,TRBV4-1,TGCGCCAGCAGCCAAGAGGCTGGGAACACCGGGGAGCTGTTGTTT,CASSQEAGNTGELLF
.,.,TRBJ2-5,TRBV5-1,TGCGCCAGCAGCCCCGAGCAAGTCCTCCCTCATGAGACCCAGTACTTC,CASSPEQVLPHETQYF
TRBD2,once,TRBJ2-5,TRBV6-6,TGTGCCAGCAGTTCCTCGGGGGGGAGTGAGACCCAGTATTTC,CASSSSGGSETQYF
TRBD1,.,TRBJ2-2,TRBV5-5,TGTGCCTGCAGCCAGGACAGGGGCGGGGAGCTGCTTTTT,CACSQDRGGELLF
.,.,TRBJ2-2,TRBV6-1,TGTTCCGTAAAGGGGCCAGGAGGGAACACCGGGGAGCTGTTTTTT,CSVKGPGGNTGELFF
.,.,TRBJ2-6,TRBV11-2,TGTGCCTGCAGCTTAGGGCCAGGGCACAGCTCTGGAGCCAATGTCCTGACTTTC,CACSLGPGHSSGANVLTF
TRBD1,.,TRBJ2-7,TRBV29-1,TGCAGCGTCGACAGGGACGGATCCTACGAGCACTACTTC,CSVDRDGSYEHYF
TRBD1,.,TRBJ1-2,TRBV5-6,TGTGCCAGCAACTTGCCACAGGGGAACTATAGCTACACCTTC,CASNLPQGNYSYTF
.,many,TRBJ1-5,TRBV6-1,TGTGCCAGCAGTTATCAGCCCCAGCATTTT,CASSYQPQHF
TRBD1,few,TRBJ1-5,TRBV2,TGTGCCAGCAGCCCTCCCGGGACAGGGGCATTGCCCCAGCATTTT,CASSPPGTGALPQHF
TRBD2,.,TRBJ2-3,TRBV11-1,TGTGCCAGTTGCCTCGGGACTAGCACACAGACAGATACGCAGTATTTT,CASCLGTSTQTDTQYF
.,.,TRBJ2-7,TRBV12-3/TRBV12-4,TGTGCCAGACCGTTTGGGATGGTCTCCTACGAGCAGTACTTC,CARPFGMVSYEQYF